The 24 T cell receptor beta chains below all came from one sample that was sequenced in a study of tissue T cells after allogeneic stem cell transplantation. Documented time point: mouse harvest day 14 after allogeneic transplant. Tail vein injection delivered 10^7 T-cell-depleted bone marrow cells and 10^6 splenic CD5+ T cells. Assay used: immunoSEQ multiplex PCR; TCRdb lists only in-frame clones, some missing. The table has 7,500 to 9,000 clones, 36% seen once. Sequences were obtained from skin. Receptors were obtained from a female BALB/c mouse given C57BL/6 T cells with graft-versus-host disease after an allogeneic hematopoietic cell transplant.

For this clone: Gene names and germline refer to mouse. The read terminates 1 residue ahead of where the CDR3 ends, so the germline J gene completes it. V and J are TRBV23 and TRBJ2-1; the table's D call TRBD1 went unverified against the DNA. The CDR3 totals 14 residues. Germline lookup yields CDR1 KGHTA and CDR2 FQNQQP. This CDR3 is CSSSHSGGYAEQFF. The sequenced part of the CDR3 DNA is TGCTCCAGCAGTCATTCAGGGGGCTATGCTGAGCAGTTC.

Turning to this clone: Gene names are mouse gene names. The sequenced fragment ends 1 residue before the CDR3 boundary, so the rest is inferred from the germline J gene. V gene TRBV26 combines with J gene TRBJ1-5; TRBD1 aligns across 7 bases. J was trimmed by 6 bases and V by 4 bases; bases with no gene match: 3. The CDR3 length is 13 residues. In germline, CDR1 is KGHPV, CDR2 FQNQEV (reference sequence). The CDR3 loop reads CASSPGQIQAPLF. The DNA read from the CDR3 is TGTGCCAGCAGTCCGGGACAGATCCAGGCTCCGCTT.

About this clone itself: The gene symbols are mouse symbols. The read ends 1 residue before the CDR3 terminus; that terminus is restored from the germline J gene. The chain combines TRBV13-3 with TRBJ1-1, with D perhaps TRBD1 (6 bases). This CDR3 has 13 residues. The germline V gene has CDR1 NNHDY and CDR2 SYVADS. V dropped 2 bases and J dropped 4 bases, with 9 bases sitting between them. This chain's CDR3 is CASSERGITEVFF. CDR3 bases read: TGTGCCAGCAGTGAAAGGGGGATCACAGAAGTCTTC.

This clone is medium-sized by share. Here the gene names and germline are mouse. The read comes to an end 1 residue before the CDR3 does, leaving the germline J gene to fill in the end. The rearrangement links TRBV23 to TRBJ2-4; no DNA check was done on the table's D call, TRBD2. CDR1 and CDR2 (germline): KGHTA, FQNQQP. The CDR3 consists of 13 residues. Incomplete CDR3 DNA: TGCTCCAGCAGTGGGGGGAGTCAAAACACCTTGTAC. Translated, it gives CSSSGGSQNTLY. The entire CDR3 protein reads CSSSGGSQNTLYF.

With regard to this clone: Gene names and germline refer to mouse. The read is 1 residue too short to cover the CDR3 end, so that end is filled in from the germline J gene. The chain recombines TRBV3 with TRBJ1-1; weak D call: TRBD1 (5 bases). Trimming shortened V by 5 bases and J by 0 bases, and 7 bases separated the two germline ends. This CDR3 is 13 amino acids long. Per the germline V gene, CDR1 is SNHLY and CDR2 is FYNGKV (reference sequence). CDR3 DNA, as far as it was read: TGTGCCAGCAGCCTGACAGCAAACACAGAAGTCTTC. Its protein is CASSLTANTEVF. The CDR3 as a whole reads CASSLTANTEVFF.

There are a few counts of this clone. Gene names refer to mouse genes. The read stops 1 residue short of the end of the CDR3; the missing end is completed from the germline J gene. The chain has TRBV5 and TRBJ1-4; a possible D gene is TRBD1 (5 bases). CDR1 is LGHNA and CDR2 is YNLKQL in the germline V gene (reference sequence). V lost 1 base to trimming and J lost 2 bases, with 14 bases between them. CDR3 length: 17 amino acids. The part of the CDR3 DNA that was read is TGTGCCAGCAGCCAAGCGGCAGGGCGGTTATCCAACGAAAGATTATTT. Residues: CASSQAAGRLSNERLF. The whole CDR3 region reads CASSQAAGRLSNERLFF.

By sample share, this clone is medium-sized (0.01 to 0.1%). All gene names here are mouse names. The read stops 1 residue short of the end of the CDR3; the missing end is completed from the germline J gene. This chain joins TRBV3 and TRBJ2-3; 9 bases are a match to TRBD1. CDR1 and CDR2 from the germline V gene are SNHLY and FYNGKV (reference sequence). The CDR3 contains 15 residues. V lost 5 bases, J lost 1 base, and 4 bases stayed unmatched. The DNA read from the CDR3 is TGTGCCAGCAGCCCTCGGACAGGGGGTGCAGAAACGCTGTAT. Its protein is CASSPRTGGAETLY. The full-length CDR3 reads as CASSPRTGGAETLYF.

This clone was counted only a few times. The genes and germline here are from mouse. The CDR3 goes on 1 residue after the read ends, and that part is filled in from the germline J gene. This chain connects TRBV26 to TRBJ1-3; no firm D call. Germline V gene lookup returns CDR1 KGHPV and CDR2 FQNQEV (reference sequence). V was trimmed by 5 bases and J by 0 bases, leaving 5 bases between them. The CDR3 consists of 13 residues. The CDR3 bases that were read are TGTGCCAGCAGTAACCCTTCTGGAAATACGCTCTAT. Its protein product is CASSNPSGNTLY. The entire CDR3 protein reads CASSNPSGNTLYF.

In its sample, this clone is medium-sized. The germline and genes are mouse ones. Read data end 1 residue before the CDR3 end; the end is taken from the germline J gene. V usage is TRBV23 and J usage is TRBJ1-3. The CDR3 is made up of 14 amino acids. In germline, CDR1 is KGHTA, CDR2 FQNQQP. CDR3 sequence: CSSSQSASGNTLYF. CDR3 DNA, as far as it was read: TGCTCCAGCAGTCAATCAGCTTCTGGAAATACGCTCTAT. The full variable domain, its missing parts supplied by reference TRBV23 and TRBJ1-3, is DAAVTQKPRYLIKMKGQEAEMKCIPEKGHTAVFWYQQKQSKELKFLIYFQNQQPLDQIDMVKERFSAVCPSSSLCSLGIRTCEAEDSALYLCSSSQSASGNTLYFGEGSRLIVV.

Comments on this clone: Gene labels here are mouse ones. Read coverage stops 1 residue before the CDR3 terminus; the germline J gene supplies the remainder. The chain carries TRBV12-2 and TRBJ2-1, with 11 bases identical to TRBD2. V was clipped by 2 bases and J by 4 bases; unmatched bases: 3. This CDR3 has 15 residues. Germline-derived CDR1 and CDR2 are SGHLS and HYDKME. CDR3 amino acids: CASSHRDWGYAEQFF. The covered CDR3 bases are TGTGCCAGCTCTCACCGGGACTGGGGGTATGCTGAGCAGTTC.

This clone was seen only a few times. The germline and genes are mouse ones. The CDR3 end falls 1 residue outside the read, so it is completed with the germline J gene. This sequence joins TRBV23 and TRBJ2-1; the D call in the table, TRBD2, was not verified against the DNA. The germline V gene encodes CDR1 KGHTA and CDR2 FQNQQP. The CDR3 length is 14 residues. The CDR3 sequence is CSSSQSLLYAEQFF. The CDR3 DNA, read in part, is TGCTCCAGCAGTCAATCCCTGCTCTATGCTGAGCAGTTC.

Concerning this clone: Gene names are the mouse ones. With the read ending 1 residue before the CDR3 end, the germline J gene is used to fill in that end. V and J are TRBV16 and TRBJ2-4; 7 bases align to TRBD2. The CDR3 extends over 13 amino acids. Trimming at V came to 0 bases and at J to 6 bases, leaving 0 bases not matched to a gene. Germline V gene sequence: CDR1 SGHSA, CDR2 FRNQAP. CDR3 residues: CASSLDGGNTLYF. CDR3 DNA, as far as it was read: TGTGCAAGCAGCTTAGATGGGGGGAACACCTTGTAC.

In this sample, this clone turned up a few times. Mouse gene names apply. With the read ending 1 residue before the CDR3 end, the germline J gene is used to fill in that end. The chain has TRBV1 and TRBJ2-7; a possible D gene is TRBD2 (6 bases). Germline CDR1 and CDR2: NSQYPW and LRSPGD (reference sequence). V dropped 0 bases and J dropped 4 bases, with 7 bases sitting between them. The CDR3 spans 13 residues. The part of the CDR3 DNA that was read is TGCACCTGCAGTGCAGATACTGGGTATGAACAGTAC. Translating gives CTCSADTGYEQY. The full-length CDR3 reads as CTCSADTGYEQYF.

Of note for this clone: The listed genes are named as in mouse. The read terminates 1 residue ahead of where the CDR3 ends, so the germline J gene completes it. This chain links TRBV26 with TRBJ1-4; possible D gene TRBD1, 5 bases. Trimming took 2 bases from V and 3 from J, leaving 7 bases between them. In germline, CDR1 is KGHPV, CDR2 FQNQEV (reference sequence). This CDR3 is 14 amino acids long. This CDR3 reads CASSLAGTNERLFF. CDR3 bases read: TGTGCCAGCAGTCTGGCAGGGACCAACGAAAGATTATTT.

This clone was picked up a small number of times. The gene names here belong to mouse. The read finishes 1 residue shy of the CDR3 end, and the germline J gene is used to complete it. The J gene is TRBJ2-2, the V gene TRBV26; perhaps D is TRBD1 or TRBD2 (5 bases each). Germline assignment: CDR1 KGHPV and CDR2 FQNQEV (reference sequence). CDR3 length: 15 amino acids. Trimming stripped 1 base from V and 3 bases from J, with 9 bases between. CDR3 residues: CASSLFGTDTGQLYF. The sequenced part of the CDR3 DNA is TGTGCCAGCAGTCTGTTCGGGACGGACACCGGGCAGCTCTAC.

Remarks on this clone: Genes and germline come from the mouse. The CDR3 extends 1 residue past the end of the read, so its final part is completed from the germline J gene. The chain links TRBV22 to TRBJ2-1. TRBV22 is an annotated pseudogene. CDR3 length: 14 amino acids. CDR3 sequence: CASSCGRNYAEQFF. The covered CDR3 bases are TGTGCCAGCAGTTGCGGCAGAAACTATGCTGAGCAGTTC.

In its sample, this clone is medium-sized. Each gene name is a mouse one. The CDR3 bases that were read are TGTGCCAGCAGCCCCGGGACTGAAAACACCTTGTAC. Amino acids: CASSPGTENTLY. The whole CDR3 sequence is CASSPGTENTLYF. The chain carries TRBV19 and TRBJ2-4; 7 nucleotides match TRBD2. The DNA ends 1 residue before the CDR3 does, and the rest of the CDR3 is filled in from the germline J gene. The CDR3 covers 13 residues. V gave up 5 bases and J gave up 4 bases; unmatched junction bases: 4. Germline CDR1 and CDR2: FNHDT and SITEND (reference sequence).

This clone is medium-sized in the sample. Germline and genes here are mouse. With the read ending 1 residue before the CDR3 end, the germline J gene is used to fill in that end. V is TRBV1 and J is TRBJ1-3; possibly TRBD1 for D (5 bases). The CDR3 length is 14 residues. Trimming removed 4 bases at V and 0 bases at J, with 7 bases between. CDR1 and CDR2 from the germline V gene are NSQYPW and LRSPGD (reference sequence). This CDR3 reads CTCSVTDSGNTLYF. The part of the CDR3 DNA that was read is TGCACCTGCAGTGTGACAGATTCTGGAAATACGCTCTAT.

This clone has more than one count but fewer than ten. Gene names refer to mouse genes. Read coverage stops 1 residue before the CDR3 terminus; the germline J gene supplies the remainder. This chain links TRBV26 with TRBJ2-4; 7 positions match TRBD2. Per germline, CDR1 KGHPV and CDR2 FQNQEV (reference sequence). With V trimmed by 0 bases and J by 4 bases, 1 base remained unmatched. The CDR3 length is 14 residues. Partial CDR3 DNA: TGTGCCAGCAGTCTGTCTGGGGGGAAAAACACCTTGTAC. Its translation is CASSLSGGKNTLY. The entire CDR3 protein reads CASSLSGGKNTLYF.

Comments on this clone: The gene names given are mouse names. Read data end 1 residue before the CDR3 end; the end is taken from the germline J gene. The chain uses TRBV26 and TRBJ1-6, with TRBD1 matching 8 bases. TRBJ1-6 qualifies as an ORF whose function is uncertain. CDR3 length: 15 amino acids. From germline, CDR1 is KGHPV and CDR2 FQNQEV (reference sequence). J was trimmed by 3 bases and V by 4 bases; bases with no gene match: 2. CDR3: CASSRDRNYNSPLYF. The CDR3 bases that were read are TGTGCCAGCAGTCGGGACAGGAACTATAATTCGCCCCTCTAC.

By sample share, this clone is medium-sized. Gene names follow the mouse nomenclature. The read terminates 1 residue ahead of where the CDR3 ends, so the germline J gene completes it. V is TRBV13-2 and J is TRBJ1-4; tentatively, D is TRBD1 (6 bases). The germline V gene encodes CDR1 NNHNN and CDR2 SYGAGS (reference sequence). The ends were cut back, 3 bases at V and 2 bases at J, with 11 bases in the middle. The CDR3 consists of 15 residues. CDR3 residues: CASGGGTQSNERLFF. The sequenced CDR3 bases are TGTGCCAGCGGTGGCGGGACACAATCCAACGAAAGATTATTT.

Turning to this clone: Genes here carry mouse names. CDR3 bases read: TGTGCCAGCAGTGGGACAGTCAATTCTGGAAATACGCTCTAT. Translation gives CASSGTVNSGNTLY. The whole CDR3 sequence reads CASSGTVNSGNTLYF. J is TRBJ1-3 and V is TRBV26; 7 bases fit TRBD1. The read is 1 residue too short to cover the CDR3 end, so that end is filled in from the germline J gene. Per germline, CDR1 KGHPV and CDR2 FQNQEV (reference sequence). This CDR3 contains 15 residues. After removal of 5 bases from V and 0 bases from J, the junction contained 4 bases not matched to a gene.

As regards this clone: Germline and genes: mouse. The read falls 1 residue short of the CDR3 end, and the missing part is taken from the germline J gene. The chain uses TRBV3 and TRBJ2-3; 11 bases agree with TRBD2. V shed 5 bases and J 4 bases; nucleotides not matched to a gene: 5. Looked up from germline, CDR1 is SNHLY and CDR2 is FYNGKV (reference sequence). This CDR3 is built from 15 residues. The CDR3 DNA, read in part, is TGTGCCAGCAGCAACTGGGGGGGCGCAACAGAAACGCTGTAT. It specifies CASSNWGGATETLY. The entire CDR3 is CASSNWGGATETLYF.

Only one count was recorded for this clone. Gene labels here are mouse ones. The read terminates 1 residue ahead of where the CDR3 ends, so the germline J gene completes it. The chain employs TRBV23 and TRBJ2-7; no check of the table's D call, TRBD1, against the DNA was made. Per the germline V gene, CDR1 is KGHTA and CDR2 is FQNQQP. The CDR3 extends over 12 amino acids. The CDR3: CSSSLDTYEQYF. The CDR3 bases that were read are TGCTCCAGCAGTCTCGACACGTATGAACAGTAC.